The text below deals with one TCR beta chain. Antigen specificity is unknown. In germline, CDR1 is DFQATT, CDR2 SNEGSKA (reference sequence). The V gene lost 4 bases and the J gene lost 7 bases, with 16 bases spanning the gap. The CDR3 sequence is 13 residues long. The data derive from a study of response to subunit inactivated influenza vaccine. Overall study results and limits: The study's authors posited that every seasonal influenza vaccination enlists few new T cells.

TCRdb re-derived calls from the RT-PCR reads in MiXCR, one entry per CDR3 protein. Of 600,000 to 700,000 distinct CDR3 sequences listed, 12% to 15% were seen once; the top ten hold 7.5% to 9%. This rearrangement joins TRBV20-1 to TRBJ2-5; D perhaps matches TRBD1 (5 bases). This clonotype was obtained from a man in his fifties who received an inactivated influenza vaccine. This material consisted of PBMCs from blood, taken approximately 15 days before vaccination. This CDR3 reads CSATAGYLLTQYF. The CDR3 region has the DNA TGCAGTGCTACGGCAGGGTATTTACTGACCCAGTACTTC.